The source of this T cell receptor (beta chain) is a study of identical twins. This CDR3 has 14 residues. V lost 3 bases to trimming and J lost 4 bases, with 11 bases between them. Germline V gene lookup returns CDR1 SEHNR and CDR2 FQNEAQ (reference sequence). TCRdb analysed the 5' RACE reads with MiXCR anew, one entry per CDR3 protein. The sample has 300,000 to 400,000 distinct CDR3 sequences; 9% to 15% are singletons. Another study also made use of these data, one on yellow fever vaccine responses in identical twins.

The sequence came from a woman aged 18-29 years in good health. Sequences were obtained from CD8+ T cells sorted from blood. The chain recombines TRBV7-9 with TRBJ2-3, with D uncertain. Here the CDR3 reads CASSLADGSDTQYF. In DNA form, the CDR3 reads TGTGCCAGCAGCTTGGCCGATGGCTCAGATACGCAGTATTTT.